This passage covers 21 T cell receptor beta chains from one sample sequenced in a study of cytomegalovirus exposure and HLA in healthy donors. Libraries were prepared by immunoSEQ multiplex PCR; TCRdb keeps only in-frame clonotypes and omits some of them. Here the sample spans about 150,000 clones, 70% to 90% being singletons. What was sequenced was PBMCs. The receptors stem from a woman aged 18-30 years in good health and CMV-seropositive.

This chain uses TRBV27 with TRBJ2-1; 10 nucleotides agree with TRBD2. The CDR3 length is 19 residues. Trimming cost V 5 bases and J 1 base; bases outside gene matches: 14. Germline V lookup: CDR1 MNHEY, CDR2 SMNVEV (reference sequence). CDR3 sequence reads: CASSARLAGEPLSYNEQFF. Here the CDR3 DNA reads TGTGCCAGCAGTGCACGACTAGCGGGTGAACCTCTTTCCTACAATGAGCAGTTCTTC.

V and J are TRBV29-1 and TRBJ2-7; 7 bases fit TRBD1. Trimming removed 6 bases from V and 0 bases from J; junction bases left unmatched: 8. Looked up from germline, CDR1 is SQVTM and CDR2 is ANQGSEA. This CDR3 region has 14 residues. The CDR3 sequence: CSVAGTVNSYEQYF. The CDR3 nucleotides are TGCAGCGTCGCCGGGACAGTAAACTCCTACGAGCAGTACTTC.

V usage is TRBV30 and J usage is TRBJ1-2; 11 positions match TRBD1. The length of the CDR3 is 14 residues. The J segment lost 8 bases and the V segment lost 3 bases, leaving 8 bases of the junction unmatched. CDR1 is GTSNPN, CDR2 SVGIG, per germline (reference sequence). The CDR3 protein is CAWRGDRGRPGYTF. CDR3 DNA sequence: TGTGCCTGGAGGGGGGACAGGGGGAGGCCGGGCTACACCTTC. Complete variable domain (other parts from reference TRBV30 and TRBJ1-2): SQTIHQWPATLVQPVGSPLSLECTVEGTSNPNLYWYRQAAGRGLQLLFYSVGIGQISSEVPQNLSASRPQDRQFILSSKKLLLSDSGFYLCAWRGDRGRPGYTFGSGTRLTVV.

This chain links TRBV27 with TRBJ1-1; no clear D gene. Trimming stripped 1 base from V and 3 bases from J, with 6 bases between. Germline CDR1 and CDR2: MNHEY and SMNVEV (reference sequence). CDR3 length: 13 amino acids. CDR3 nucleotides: TGTGCCAGCAGTTTATACCAGGACACTGAAGCTTTCTTT. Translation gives CASSLYQDTEAFF.

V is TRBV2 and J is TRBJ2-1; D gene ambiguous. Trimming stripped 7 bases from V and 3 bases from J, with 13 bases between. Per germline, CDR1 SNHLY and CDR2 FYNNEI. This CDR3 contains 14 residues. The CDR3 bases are TGTGCCAGCATTCTTCGACCAGGCTACAATGAGCAGTTCTTC. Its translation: CASILRPGYNEQFF.

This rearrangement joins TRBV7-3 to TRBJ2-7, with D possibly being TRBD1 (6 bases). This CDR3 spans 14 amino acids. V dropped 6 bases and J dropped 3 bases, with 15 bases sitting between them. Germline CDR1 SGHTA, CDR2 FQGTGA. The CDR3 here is CASRSGTTHYEQYF. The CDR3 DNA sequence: TGTGCCAGCAGATCCGGGACAACCCACTACGAGCAGTACTTC.

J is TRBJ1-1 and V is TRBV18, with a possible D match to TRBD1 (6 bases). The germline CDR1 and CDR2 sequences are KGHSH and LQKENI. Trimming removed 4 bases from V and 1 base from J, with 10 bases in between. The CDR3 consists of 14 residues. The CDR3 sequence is CASSQLQGNTEAFF. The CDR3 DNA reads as TGTGCCAGCTCACAATTACAGGGGAACACTGAAGCTTTCTTT.

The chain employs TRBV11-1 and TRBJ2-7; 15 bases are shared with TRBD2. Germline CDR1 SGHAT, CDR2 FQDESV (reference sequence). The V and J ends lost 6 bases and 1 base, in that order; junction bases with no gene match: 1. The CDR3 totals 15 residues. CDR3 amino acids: CASSGLAGGSYEQYF. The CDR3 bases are TGTGCCAGCAGTGGACTAGCGGGAGGGTCCTACGAGCAGTACTTC.

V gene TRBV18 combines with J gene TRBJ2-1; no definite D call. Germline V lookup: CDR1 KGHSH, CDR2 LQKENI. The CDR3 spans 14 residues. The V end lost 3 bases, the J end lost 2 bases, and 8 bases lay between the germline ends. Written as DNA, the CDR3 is TGTGCCAGCTCACCGTCGCCGGCCTACAATGAGCAGTTCTTC. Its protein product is CASSPSPAYNEQFF.

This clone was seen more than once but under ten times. The CDR3: CASSQVSASYEQYF. The DNA of the CDR3 is TGTGCCAGCAGCCAAGTTAGCGCTTCCTACGAGCAGTACTTC. The chain joins TRBV14 to TRBJ2-7; tentatively, D is TRBD2 (5 bases). The CDR3 consists of 14 residues. Between the trimmed V and J ends, which lost 1 base and 1 base, there was a span of 8 bases. The germline V gene has CDR1 SGHDN and CDR2 FVKESK. The complete variable domain, with remaining parts taken from reference TRBV14 and TRBJ2-7, reads EAGVTQFPSHSVIEKGQTVTLRCDPISGHDNLYWYRRVMGKEIKFLLHFVKESKQDESGMPNNRFLAERTGGTYSTLKVQPAELEDSGVYFCASSQVSASYEQYFGPGTRLTVT.

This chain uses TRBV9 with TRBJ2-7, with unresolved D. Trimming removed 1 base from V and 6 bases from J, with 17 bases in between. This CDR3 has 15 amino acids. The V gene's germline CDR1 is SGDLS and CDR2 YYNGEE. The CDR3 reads CASSVRTDAYGEQYF. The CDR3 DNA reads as TGTGCCAGCAGCGTAAGAACTGATGCTTATGGCGAGCAGTACTTC.

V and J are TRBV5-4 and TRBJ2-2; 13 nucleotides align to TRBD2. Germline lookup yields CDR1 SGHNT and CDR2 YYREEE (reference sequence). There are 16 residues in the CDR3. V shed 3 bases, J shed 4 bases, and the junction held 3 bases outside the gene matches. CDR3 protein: CASSSRTSGGTGELFF. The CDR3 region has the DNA TGTGCCAGCAGCTCTAGGACTAGCGGGGGCACCGGGGAGCTGTTTTTT.

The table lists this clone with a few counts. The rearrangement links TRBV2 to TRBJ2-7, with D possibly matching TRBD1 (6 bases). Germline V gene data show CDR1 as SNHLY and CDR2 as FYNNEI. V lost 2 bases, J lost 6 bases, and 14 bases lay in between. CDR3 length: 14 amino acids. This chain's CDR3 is CASSEIQGSLEQYF. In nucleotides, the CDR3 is TGTGCCAGCAGTGAAATACAGGGATCTCTCGAGCAGTACTTC.

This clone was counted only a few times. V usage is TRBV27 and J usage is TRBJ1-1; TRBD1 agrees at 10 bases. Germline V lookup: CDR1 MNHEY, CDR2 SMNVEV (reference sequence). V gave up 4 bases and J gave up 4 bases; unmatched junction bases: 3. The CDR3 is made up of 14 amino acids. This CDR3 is CASSSWDRGTEAFF. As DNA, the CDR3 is TGTGCCAGCAGTTCCTGGGACAGGGGCACTGAAGCTTTCTTT.

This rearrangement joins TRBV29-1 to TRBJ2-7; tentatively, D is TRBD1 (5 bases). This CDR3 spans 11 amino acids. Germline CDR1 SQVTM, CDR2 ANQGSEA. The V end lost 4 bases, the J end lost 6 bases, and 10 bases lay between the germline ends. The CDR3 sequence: CSVAGPPEQYF. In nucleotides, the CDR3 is TGCAGCGTTGCAGGGCCACCCGAGCAGTACTTC.

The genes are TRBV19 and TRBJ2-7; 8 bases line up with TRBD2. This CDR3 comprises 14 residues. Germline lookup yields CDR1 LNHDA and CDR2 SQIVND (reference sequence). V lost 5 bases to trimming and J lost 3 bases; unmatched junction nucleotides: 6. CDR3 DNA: TGTGCCAGTAGTCCCCACAGCGGGAGCTACGAGCAGTACTTC. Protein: CASSPHSGSYEQYF.

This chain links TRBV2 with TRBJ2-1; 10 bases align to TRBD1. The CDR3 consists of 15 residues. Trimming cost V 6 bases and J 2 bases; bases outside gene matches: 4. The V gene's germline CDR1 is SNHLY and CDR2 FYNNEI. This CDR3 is CASRTGQGPYNEQFF. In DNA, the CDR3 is TGTGCCAGCAGGACGGGACAGGGGCCCTACAATGAGCAGTTCTTC.

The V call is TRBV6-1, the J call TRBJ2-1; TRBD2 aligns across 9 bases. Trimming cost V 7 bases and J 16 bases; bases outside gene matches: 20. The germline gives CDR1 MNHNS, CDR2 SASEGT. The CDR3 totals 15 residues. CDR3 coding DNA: TGTGCCAGCATCGCGGACTACAGGCTAGCGGGATCCGAATTCTTC. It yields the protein CASIADYRLAGSEFF.

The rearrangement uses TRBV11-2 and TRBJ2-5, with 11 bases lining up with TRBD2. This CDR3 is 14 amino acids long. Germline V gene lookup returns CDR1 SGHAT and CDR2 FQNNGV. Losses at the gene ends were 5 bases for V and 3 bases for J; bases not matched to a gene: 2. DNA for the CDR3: TGTGCCAGCAGCCTAGCGGGAGGAAAAGAGACCCAGTACTTC. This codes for CASSLAGGKETQYF.

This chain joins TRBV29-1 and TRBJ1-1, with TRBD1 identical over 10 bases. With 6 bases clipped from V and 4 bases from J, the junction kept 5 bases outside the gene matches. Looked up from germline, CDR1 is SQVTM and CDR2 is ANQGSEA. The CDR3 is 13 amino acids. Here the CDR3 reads CSVKGQGSTEAFF. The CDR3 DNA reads TGCAGCGTAAAGGGACAGGGGTCCACTGAAGCTTTCTTT.

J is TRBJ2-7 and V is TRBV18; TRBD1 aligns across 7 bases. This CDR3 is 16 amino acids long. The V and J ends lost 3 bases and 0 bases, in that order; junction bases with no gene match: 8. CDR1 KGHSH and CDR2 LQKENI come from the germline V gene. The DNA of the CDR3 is TGTGCCAGCTCACCGTCACCGACAGGGCTCTCCTACGAGCAGTACTTC. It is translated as CASSPSPTGLSYEQYF.